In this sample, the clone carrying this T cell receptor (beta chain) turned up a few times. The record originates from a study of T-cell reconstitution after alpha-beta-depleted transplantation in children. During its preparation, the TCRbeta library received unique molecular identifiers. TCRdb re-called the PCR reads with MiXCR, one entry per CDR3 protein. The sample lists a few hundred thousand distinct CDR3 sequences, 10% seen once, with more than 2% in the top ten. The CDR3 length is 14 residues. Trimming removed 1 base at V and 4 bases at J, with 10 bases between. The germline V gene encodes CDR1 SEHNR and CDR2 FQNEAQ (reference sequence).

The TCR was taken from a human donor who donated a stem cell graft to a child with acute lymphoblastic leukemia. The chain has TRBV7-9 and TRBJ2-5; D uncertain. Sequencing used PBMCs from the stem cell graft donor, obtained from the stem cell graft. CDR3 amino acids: CASSLVVAGETQYF. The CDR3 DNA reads TGTGCCAGCAGCTTAGTAGTGGCCGGAGAGACCCAGTACTTC.